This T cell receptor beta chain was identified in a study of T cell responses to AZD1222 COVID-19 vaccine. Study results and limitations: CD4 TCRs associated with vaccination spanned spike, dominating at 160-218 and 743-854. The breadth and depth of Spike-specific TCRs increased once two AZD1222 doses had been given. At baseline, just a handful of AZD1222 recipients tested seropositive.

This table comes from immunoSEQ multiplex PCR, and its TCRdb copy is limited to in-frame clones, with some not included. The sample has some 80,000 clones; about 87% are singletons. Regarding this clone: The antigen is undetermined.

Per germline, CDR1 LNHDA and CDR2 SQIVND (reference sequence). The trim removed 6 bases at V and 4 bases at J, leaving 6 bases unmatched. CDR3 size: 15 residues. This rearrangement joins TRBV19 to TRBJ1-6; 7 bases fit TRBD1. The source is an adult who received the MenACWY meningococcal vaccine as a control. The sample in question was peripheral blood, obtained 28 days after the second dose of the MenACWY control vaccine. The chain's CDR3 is CASRPQGSYNSPLHF. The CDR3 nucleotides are TGTGCCAGTAGACCACAGGGGTCGTATAATTCACCCCTCCACTTT.